This T cell receptor (beta chain) originates from a study of blood T cell repertoires in COVID-19 (dated by TCRdb to 2020 to 2022). For the study in its entirety: Collaborator samples came from the United States, Italy and Spain and covered acute and convalescent phases of COVID-19. The material from the prospective study consisted of cDNA or gDNA derived from T cells, B-cell-depleted T cells, or PBMCs. The dataset comprised deeply sampled blood TCRbeta repertoires from subjects exposed to, actively infected with, or recovered from COVID-19. The repertoires were made available in a free public database intended to serve as a resource for research on the immune response to SARS-CoV-2. Samples came from the ongoing ImmuneRACE study (first 160 participants) plus 1,254 subjects from 6 global collaborators. A de-identified subject ID, COVID-19 status, age in years and sex were almost always included in the sample metadata. Where HLA class I and class II types were available, the types were taken from metadata supplied by the sample provider, not from assay-based typing.

The CDR3 numbers 14 residues from cysteine through phenylalanine. CDR3 DNA is the only sequence kept; it has 42 bases, read in frame from the first base. Taken from the germline V gene (reference sequence), the CDR1 and CDR2 loops are LGHDT and YNNKEL. The trim is 4 bases for V and 5 bases for J, with a gap of 12 bases between the germline ends. The immunoSEQ Assay, a bias-controlled multiplex PCR, was used to amplify TCRbeta CDR3 regions from genomic DNA. Regarding the original processing steps: Nucleated cell counts per sample were estimated from amplification of reference gene primers within the assay. To quantify the absolute abundance of each unique TCRbeta CDR3 rearrangement, sequence reads were collapsed and filtered. For each sample, productive Simpson clonality was calculated by taking the square root of Simpson's diversity index across productive rearrangements. The source is immuneACCESS, and TCRdb retained only in-frame sequences with V and J called. Part of the clones is not carried over; for the studies checked, unresolved V genes explain less than half of this, and the remainder is unexplained. Clone size and V and J calls were adopted from that table, with D and trimming inferred from the DNA. The sample table shows roughly 84,000 clones, and around 85% are seen once. The ten largest clonotypes hold 15% to 20% of the sample.

Whole blood was collected in K2EDTA tubes by collaborating institutions according to the institutions' own protocols. Collaborator samples were shipped for TCRbeta analysis as frozen whole blood, isolated PBMCs, or DNA extracted from either sample type. Results and caveats for the whole study, not just this receptor: How much clinical and demographic metadata was included differed by source and by participant, and the metadata was provided uncurated.

Note on this clone: Its antigen is unknown. Within one base of it there is no much larger clone, and no base qualities were kept.

Sequencing was carried out using peripheral blood. The clonotype was recovered from an elderly man with active or convalescent COVID-19. The sequence joins TRBV3-1 (or the pseudogene TRBV3-2) to TRBJ2-1; TRBD2 is perhaps the D gene, given 5 matching bases. The nucleotide sequence reads as follows: TGTGCCAGCAGCCGGACTGCGCCAAACAATGAGCAGTTCTTC. Translated, this is CASSRTAPNNEQFF.